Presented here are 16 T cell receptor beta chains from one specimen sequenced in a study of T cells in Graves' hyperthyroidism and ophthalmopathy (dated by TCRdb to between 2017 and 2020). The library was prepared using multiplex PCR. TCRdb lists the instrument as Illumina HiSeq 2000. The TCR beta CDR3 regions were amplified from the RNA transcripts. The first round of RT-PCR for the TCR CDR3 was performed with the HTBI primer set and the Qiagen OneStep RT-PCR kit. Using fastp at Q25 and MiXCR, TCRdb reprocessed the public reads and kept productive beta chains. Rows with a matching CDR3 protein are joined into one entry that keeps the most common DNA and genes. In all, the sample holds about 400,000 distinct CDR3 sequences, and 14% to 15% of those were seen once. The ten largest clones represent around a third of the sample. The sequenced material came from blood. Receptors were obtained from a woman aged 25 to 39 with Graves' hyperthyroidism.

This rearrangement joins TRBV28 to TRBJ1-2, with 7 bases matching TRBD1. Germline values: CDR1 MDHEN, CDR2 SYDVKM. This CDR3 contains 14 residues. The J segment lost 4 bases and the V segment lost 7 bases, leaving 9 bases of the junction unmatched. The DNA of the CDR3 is TGTGCCAGCACCCCAGGGGGGCAGAGCTATGGCTACACCTTC. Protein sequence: CASTPGGQSYGYTF.

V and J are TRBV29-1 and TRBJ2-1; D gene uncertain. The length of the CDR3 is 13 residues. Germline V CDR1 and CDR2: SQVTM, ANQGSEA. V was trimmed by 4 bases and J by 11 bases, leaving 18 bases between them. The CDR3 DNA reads TGCAGCGTTGCTTCGGTAGGAGTCCATAAGCAGTTCTTC. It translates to CSVASVGVHKQFF.

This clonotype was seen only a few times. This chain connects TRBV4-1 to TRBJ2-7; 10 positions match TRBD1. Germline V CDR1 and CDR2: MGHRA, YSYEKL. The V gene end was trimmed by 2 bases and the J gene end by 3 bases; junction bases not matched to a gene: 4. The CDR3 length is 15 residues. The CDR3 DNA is TGCGCCAGCAGCCAACCCGGGACAGGGGTCTACGAGCAGTACTTC. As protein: CASSQPGTGVYEQYF.

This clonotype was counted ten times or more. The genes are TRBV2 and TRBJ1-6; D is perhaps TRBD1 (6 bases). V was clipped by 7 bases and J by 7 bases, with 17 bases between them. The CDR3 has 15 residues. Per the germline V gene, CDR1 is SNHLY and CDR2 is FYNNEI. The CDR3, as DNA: TGTGCCAGCATTAGACAGGAAGAATGGAATTCACCCCTCCACTTT. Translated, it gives CASIRQEEWNSPLHF.

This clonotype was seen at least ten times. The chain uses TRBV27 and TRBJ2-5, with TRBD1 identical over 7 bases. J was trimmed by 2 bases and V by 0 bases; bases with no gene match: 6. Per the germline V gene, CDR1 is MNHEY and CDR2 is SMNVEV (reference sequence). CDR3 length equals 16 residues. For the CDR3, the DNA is TGTGCCAGCAGTTTATCCAGGGGGATGTTTCAAGAGACCCAGTACTTC. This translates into CASSLSRGMFQETQYF.

As DNA, the CDR3 is TGTGCCACCAGCAGAGTACTGGAAGAGACCCAGTACTTC. Translation gives CATSRVLEETQYF. J is TRBJ2-5 and V is TRBV15; D ambiguous. Trimming cost V 1 base and J 3 bases, with 6 bases left between them. The CDR3 has 13 residues. Germline V gene sequence: CDR1 LNHNV, CDR2 YYDKDF (reference sequence).

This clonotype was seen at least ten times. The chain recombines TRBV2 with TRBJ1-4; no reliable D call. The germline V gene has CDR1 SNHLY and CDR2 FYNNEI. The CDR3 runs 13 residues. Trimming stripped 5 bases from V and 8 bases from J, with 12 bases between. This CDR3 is CASSLAAWEKLFF. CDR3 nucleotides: TGTGCCAGCAGTTTGGCGGCCTGGGAAAAACTGTTTTTT.

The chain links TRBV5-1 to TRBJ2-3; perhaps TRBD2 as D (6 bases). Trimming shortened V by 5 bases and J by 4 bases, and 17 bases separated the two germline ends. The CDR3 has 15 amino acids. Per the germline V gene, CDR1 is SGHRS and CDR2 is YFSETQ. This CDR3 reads CASRGAGRVSDTQYF. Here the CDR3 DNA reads TGCGCCAGCAGAGGGGCGGGACGGGTGTCAGATACGCAGTATTTT.

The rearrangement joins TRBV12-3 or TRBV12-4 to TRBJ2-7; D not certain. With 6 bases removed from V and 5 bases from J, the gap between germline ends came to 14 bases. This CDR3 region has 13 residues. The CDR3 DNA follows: TGTGCCAGCAGCCCTTCGTTTAGGGACGAGCAGTACTTC. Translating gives CASSPSFRDEQYF.

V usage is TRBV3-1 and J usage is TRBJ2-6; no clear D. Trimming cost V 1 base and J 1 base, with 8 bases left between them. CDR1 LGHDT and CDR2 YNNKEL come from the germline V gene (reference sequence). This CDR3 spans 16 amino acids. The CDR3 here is CASSQGLMSGANVLTF. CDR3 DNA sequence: TGTGCCAGCAGCCAAGGCCTCATGTCTGGGGCCAACGTCCTGACTTTC.

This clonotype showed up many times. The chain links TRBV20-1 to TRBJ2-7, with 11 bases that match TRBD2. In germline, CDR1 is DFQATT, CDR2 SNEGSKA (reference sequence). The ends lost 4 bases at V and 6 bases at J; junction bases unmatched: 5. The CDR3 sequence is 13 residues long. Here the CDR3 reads CSAILAGGFEQYF. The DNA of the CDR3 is TGCAGTGCTATCCTAGCGGGAGGATTCGAGCAGTACTTC.

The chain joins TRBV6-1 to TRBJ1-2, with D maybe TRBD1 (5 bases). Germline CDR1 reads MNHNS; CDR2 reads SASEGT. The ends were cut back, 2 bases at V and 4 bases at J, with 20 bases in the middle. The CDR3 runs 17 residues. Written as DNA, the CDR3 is TGTGCCAGCAGTGAACTGATACGTCGGGGTGGGGGCTATGGCTACACCTTC. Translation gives CASSELIRRGGGYGYTF.

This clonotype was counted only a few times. CDR3 sequence reads: CASRHRGTTYEQYF. The CDR3 DNA is TGTGCCAGCAGACACAGGGGAACGACCTACGAGCAGTACTTC. The V and J genes are TRBV28 and TRBJ2-7; 7 bases match TRBD1. V lost 6 bases and J lost 2; bases outside the gene matches: 7. Per the germline V gene, CDR1 is MDHEN and CDR2 is SYDVKM. The CDR3 runs 14 residues.

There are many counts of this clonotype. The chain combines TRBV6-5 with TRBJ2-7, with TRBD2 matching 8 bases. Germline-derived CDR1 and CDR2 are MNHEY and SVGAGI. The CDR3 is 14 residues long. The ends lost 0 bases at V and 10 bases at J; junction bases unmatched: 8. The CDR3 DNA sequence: TGTGCCAGCAGTTACTCCAGTGCCGGGAGGGAACAGTACTTC. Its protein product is CASSYSSAGREQYF.

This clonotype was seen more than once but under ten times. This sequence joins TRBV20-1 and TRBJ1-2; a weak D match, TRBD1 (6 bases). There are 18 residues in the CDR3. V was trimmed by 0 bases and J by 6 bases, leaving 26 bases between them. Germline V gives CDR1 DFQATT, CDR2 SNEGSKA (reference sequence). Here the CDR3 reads CSARDHDRRRGAKDGYTF. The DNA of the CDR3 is TGCAGTGCTAGAGATCATGACCGCCGGAGGGGGGCGAAGGATGGCTACACCTTC.

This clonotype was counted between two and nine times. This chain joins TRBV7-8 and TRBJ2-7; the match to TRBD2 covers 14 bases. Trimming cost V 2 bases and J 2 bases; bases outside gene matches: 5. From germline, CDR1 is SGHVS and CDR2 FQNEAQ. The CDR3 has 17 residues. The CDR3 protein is CASSLSTTSGGAYEQYF. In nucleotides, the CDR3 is TGTGCCAGCAGCTTAAGTACGACTAGCGGGGGGGCCTACGAGCAGTACTTC. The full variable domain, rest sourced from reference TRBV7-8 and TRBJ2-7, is GAGVSQSPRYKVAKRGQDVALRCDPISGHVSLFWYQQALGQGPEFLTYFQNEAQLDKSGLPSDRFFAERPEGSVSTLKIQRTQQEDSAVYLCASSLSTTSGGAYEQYFGPGTRLTVT.